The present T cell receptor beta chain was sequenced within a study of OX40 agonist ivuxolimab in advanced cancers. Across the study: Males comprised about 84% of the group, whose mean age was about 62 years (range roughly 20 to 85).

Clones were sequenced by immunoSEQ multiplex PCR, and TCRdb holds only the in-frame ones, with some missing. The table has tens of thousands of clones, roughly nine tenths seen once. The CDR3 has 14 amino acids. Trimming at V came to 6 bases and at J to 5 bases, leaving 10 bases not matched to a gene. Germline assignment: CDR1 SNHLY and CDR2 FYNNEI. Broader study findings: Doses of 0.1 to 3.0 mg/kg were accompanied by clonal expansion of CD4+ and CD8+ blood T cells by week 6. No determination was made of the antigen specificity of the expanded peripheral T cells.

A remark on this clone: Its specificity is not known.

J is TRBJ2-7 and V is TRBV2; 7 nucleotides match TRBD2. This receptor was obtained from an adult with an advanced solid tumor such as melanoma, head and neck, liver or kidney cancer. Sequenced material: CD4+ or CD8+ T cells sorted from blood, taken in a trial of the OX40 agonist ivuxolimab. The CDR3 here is CASSVTSGRDEQYF. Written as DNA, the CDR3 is TGTGCCAGCAGCGTTACATCAGGGAGGGACGAGCAGTACTTC.